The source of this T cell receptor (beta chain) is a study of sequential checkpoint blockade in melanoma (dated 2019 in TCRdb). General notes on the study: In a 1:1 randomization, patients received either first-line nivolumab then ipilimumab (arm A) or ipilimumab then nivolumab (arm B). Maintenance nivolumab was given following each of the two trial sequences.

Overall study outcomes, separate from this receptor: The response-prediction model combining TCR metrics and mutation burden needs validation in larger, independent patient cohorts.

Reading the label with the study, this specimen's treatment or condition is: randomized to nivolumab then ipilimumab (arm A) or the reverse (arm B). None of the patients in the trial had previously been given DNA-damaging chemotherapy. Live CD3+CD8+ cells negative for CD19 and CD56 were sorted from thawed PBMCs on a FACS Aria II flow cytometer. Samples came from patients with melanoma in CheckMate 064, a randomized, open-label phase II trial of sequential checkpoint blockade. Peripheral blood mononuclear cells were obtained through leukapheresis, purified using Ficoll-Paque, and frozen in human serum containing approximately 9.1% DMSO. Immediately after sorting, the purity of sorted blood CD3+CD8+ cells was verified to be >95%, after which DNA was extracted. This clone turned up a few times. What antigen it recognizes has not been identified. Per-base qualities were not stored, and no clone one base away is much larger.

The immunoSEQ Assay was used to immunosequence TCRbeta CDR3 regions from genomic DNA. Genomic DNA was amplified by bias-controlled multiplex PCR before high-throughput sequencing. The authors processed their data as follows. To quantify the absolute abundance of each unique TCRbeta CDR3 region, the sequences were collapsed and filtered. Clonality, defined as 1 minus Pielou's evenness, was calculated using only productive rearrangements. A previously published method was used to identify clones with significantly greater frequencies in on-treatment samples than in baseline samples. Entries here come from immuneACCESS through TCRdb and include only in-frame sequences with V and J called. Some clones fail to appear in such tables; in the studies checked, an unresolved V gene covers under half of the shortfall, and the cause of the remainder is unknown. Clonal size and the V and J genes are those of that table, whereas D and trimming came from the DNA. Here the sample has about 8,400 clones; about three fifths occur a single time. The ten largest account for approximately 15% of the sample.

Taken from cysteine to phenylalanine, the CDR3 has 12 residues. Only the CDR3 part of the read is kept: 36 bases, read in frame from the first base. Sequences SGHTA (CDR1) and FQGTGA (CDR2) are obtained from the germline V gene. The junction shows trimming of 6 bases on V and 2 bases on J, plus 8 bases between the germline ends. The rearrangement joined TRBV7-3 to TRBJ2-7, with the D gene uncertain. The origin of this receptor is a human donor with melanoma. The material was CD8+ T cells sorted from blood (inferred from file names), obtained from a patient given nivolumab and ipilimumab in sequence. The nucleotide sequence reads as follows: TGTGCCAGCAGTCCCAATCCCTACGAGCAGTACTTC. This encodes CASSPNPYEQYF.